This T cell receptor beta chain was identified during a study of blood T cells in healthy people across ages. As for this clonotype: Antigen specificity is unknown.

The CDR3 length is 15 residues. V trimming: 5 bases; J trimming: 13 bases; junction bases outside the gene matches: 10. CDR1 and CDR2 from the germline V gene are MNHEY and SVGAGI. Findings and caveats of the study: Measured against age, TCR beta diversity per million T cells decreased in a roughly linear manner.

Using a J-beta primer mix together with a sample-barcoded 5' primer, a second PCR was run for roughly 6 to 12 cycles. MiXCR, run by TCRdb on the 5' RACE reads, gives a single entry per CDR3 protein. The sample consists of hundreds of thousands of distinct CDR3 sequences, approximately 39% of them appearing once. The sample comprised blood. The chain joins TRBV6-5 to TRBJ2-1, with 14 bases that match TRBD2. The receptor was isolated from a woman aged 55-70 years in good health. The CDR3 region is CASSQQGLAGETQFF. CDR3 nucleotides: TGTGCCAGCAGTCAACAGGGACTAGCGGGAGAGACCCAGTTCTTC.